This TCR beta chain was sequenced during a study of blood T cell repertoires in COVID-19. TCRdb's table, derived via immunoSEQ multiplex PCR, lists solely in-frame clones and lacks some. The sample lists roughly 53,000 clones; 70% to 90% were seen once. The length of the CDR3 is 14 residues. With 5 bases removed from V and 4 bases from J, the gap between germline ends came to 9 bases. The germline gives CDR1 MDHEN, CDR2 SYDVKM. The clonotype comes from a human donor in a cohort sampled during active COVID-19. Sample: peripheral blood. This sequence joins TRBV28 and TRBJ2-6; D might be TRBD1 (5 bases). This CDR3 is CASSPGPGANVLTF. CDR3 coding DNA: TGTGCCAGCAGTCCAGGGCCCGGGGCCAACGTCCTGACTTTC. Full variable domain (outside the CDR3, taken from reference TRBV28 and TRBJ2-6): DVKVTQSSRYLVKRTGEKVFLECVQDMDHENMFWYRQDPGLGLRLIYFSYDVKMKEKGDIPEGYSVSREKKERFSLILESASTNQTSMYLCASSPGPGANVLTFGAGSRLTVL.